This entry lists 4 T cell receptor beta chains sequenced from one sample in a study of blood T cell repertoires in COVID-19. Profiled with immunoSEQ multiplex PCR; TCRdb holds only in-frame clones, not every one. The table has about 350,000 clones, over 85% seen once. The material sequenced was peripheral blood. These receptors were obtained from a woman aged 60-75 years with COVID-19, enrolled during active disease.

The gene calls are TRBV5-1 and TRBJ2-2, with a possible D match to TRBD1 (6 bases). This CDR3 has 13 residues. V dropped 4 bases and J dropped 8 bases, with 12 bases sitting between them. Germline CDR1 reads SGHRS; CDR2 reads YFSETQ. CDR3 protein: CASSQQGRGELFF. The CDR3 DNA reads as TGCGCCAGCAGCCAACAGGGAAGGGGGGAGCTGTTTTTT.

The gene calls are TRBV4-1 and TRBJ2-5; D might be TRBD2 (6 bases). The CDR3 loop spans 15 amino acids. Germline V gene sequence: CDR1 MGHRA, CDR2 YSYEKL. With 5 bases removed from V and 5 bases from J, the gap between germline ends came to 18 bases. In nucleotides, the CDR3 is TGCGCCAGCAGCACGACTAGTGCCCCGTGGGAGACCCAGTACTTC. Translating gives CASSTTSAPWETQYF.

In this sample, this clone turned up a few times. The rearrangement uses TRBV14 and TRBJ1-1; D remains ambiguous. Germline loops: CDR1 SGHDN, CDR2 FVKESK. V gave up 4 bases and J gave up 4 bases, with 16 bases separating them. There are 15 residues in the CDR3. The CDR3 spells CASSPKAGEGTEAFF. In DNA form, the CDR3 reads TGTGCCAGCAGCCCAAAGGCTGGGGAGGGCACTGAAGCTTTCTTT.

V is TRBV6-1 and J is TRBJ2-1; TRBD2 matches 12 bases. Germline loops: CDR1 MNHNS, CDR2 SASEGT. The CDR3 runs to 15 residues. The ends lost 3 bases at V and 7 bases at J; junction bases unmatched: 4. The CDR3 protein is CASSDLAGGQNEQFF. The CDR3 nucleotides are TGTGCCAGCAGTGACCTAGCGGGGGGGCAAAATGAGCAGTTCTTC.